These T cell receptor beta chains were read from a single sample in a study of monozygotic twins with inflammatory bowel disease. Following a re-call of the 5' RACE reads, TCRdb has one entry per CDR3 protein and lacks DNA. Here the sample table reports 300,000 to 350,000 distinct CDR3 sequences. Source material: blood. The receptors were gathered from a human donor with ulcerative colitis or Crohn's disease, or a healthy co-twin of an affected twin (not recorded which). CDR3s include the opening cysteine and the closing phenylalanine or tryptophan.

J: TRBJ2-5
V: TRBV12-3/TRBV12-4
CDR3: CASRLAGRQETQYF

J: TRBJ2-7
V: TRBV18
CDR3: CASSPAGQTRDEQYF

J: TRBJ2-3
V: TRBV7-9
CDR3: CASSFGGTSGSTDTQYF

J: TRBJ2-1
V: TRBV5-1
CDR3: CASSLTHPRGNEQFF

J: TRBJ2-7
V: TRBV20-1
CDR3: CSARSFTSGGSYYEQYF

J: TRBJ2-2
V: TRBV7-6
CDR3: CASRDKRGFAGELFF

J: TRBJ2-7
V: TRBV27
CDR3: CASSLREGSYEQYF

J: TRBJ1-6
V: TRBV6-2/TRBV6-3
CDR3: CASDETGPNSPLHF

J: TRBJ2-7
V: TRBV25-1
CDR3: CASSPEGSLSYEQYF

J: TRBJ1-2
V: TRBV7-9
CDR3: CASSLIGTVNYGYTF